This T cell receptor beta chain was sequenced for a study of blood T cell repertoires in COVID-19. Study-level background: The United States, Italy and Spain supplied acute and convalescent COVID-19 samples. PBMCs, B-cell-depleted T cells, or T cells provided the cDNA or gDNA that made up the material.

The V and J ends lost 5 bases and 4 bases respectively, with 12 bases between them. The CDR3 extends over 14 amino acids. Germline CDR1 and CDR2: MNHNY and SVGAGI (reference sequence). Authors' analysis steps: Estimated nucleated cell counts came from reference gene primer amplification. Libraries were prepared by immunoSEQ multiplex PCR; TCRdb keeps only in-frame clonotypes and omits some of them. The DNA gave D and trimming, while V, J and clone size come from that table. The sample holds about 200,000 clones, approximately 82% seen once. The sequenced material came from peripheral blood. The receptor was isolated from a human donor with acute or convalescent COVID-19. The donor label of this sample is uncertain. The rearrangement links TRBV6-6 to TRBJ1-3; unclear D gene. CDR3: CASSPAWRGNTIYF. CDR3 bases: TGTGCCAGCAGTCCCGCCTGGAGGGGAAACACCATATATTTT.